These T cell receptor beta chains were read from a single sample in a study of response to subunit inactivated influenza vaccine. From the RT-PCR reads, TCRdb called clonotypes with MiXCR, one entry per CDR3 protein. The sample comprises about 500,000 distinct CDR3 sequences, more than 15% of which are singletons, and about 3% rests with the top ten. Sequenced here: CD4+ T cells sorted from PBMCs, sampled less than 25 months after vaccination. The origin of the receptors is a man between 50 and 69 years old who received an inactivated influenza vaccine. Each CDR3 is given with its conserved first and last residue. Fields, in order: clone size, J gene, D gene, V gene, CDR3 protein, CDR3 DNA. The D gene is left open where the match is weak. Clone sizes are given selectively: once, few, many, or a class where the clone is expanded.

NA TRBJ2-1 TRBD2 TRBV14 CASSRLAGGPRNNEQFF TGTGCCAGCAGCCGTCTAGCGGGAGGGCCTAGGAACAATGAGCAGTTCTTC
few TRBJ2-1 TRBD2 TRBV20-1 CSARATSGISNDEQFF TGCAGTGCTAGAGCGACTAGCGGGATTTCCAACGATGAGCAGTTCTTC
many TRBJ1-2 NA TRBV12-3/TRBV12-4 CASSRRGGDHGYTF TGTGCCAGCAGTCGCCGGGGGGGCGACCATGGCTACACCTTC
few TRBJ2-2 TRBD2 TRBV20-1 CSAIGGGAAGELFF TGCAGTGCGATCGGCGGGGGGGCAGCCGGGGAGCTGTTTTTT
NA TRBJ2-7 TRBD2 TRBV3-1 CASSRELASEQYF TGTGCCAGCAGCCGAGAACTAGCGAGCGAGCAGTACTTC
few TRBJ2-3 TRBD1 TRBV15 CATSTVRQGSDTQYF TGTGCCACCAGCACAGTAAGACAGGGCTCAGATACGCAGTATTTT
NA TRBJ1-2 NA TRBV5-1 CASNQRGINYGYTF TGCGCCAGTAACCAGCGGGGAATAAACTATGGCTACACCTTC
NA TRBJ1-3 NA TRBV9 CASSGRVQSGNTIYF TGTGCCAGCAGCGGCAGGGTTCAGTCTGGAAACACCATATATTTT
many TRBJ1-3 NA TRBV12-3/TRBV12-4 CASTRGGNTIYF TGTGCCAGCACTAGGGGGGGAAACACCATATATTTT
few TRBJ2-1 TRBD1 TRBV12-3/TRBV12-4 CASSKGTANYNEQFF TGTGCCAGCAGTAAGGGGACAGCTAACTACAATGAGCAGTTCTTC
few TRBJ1-6 TRBD1 TRBV13 CASSSGQGAVSPLHF TGTGCCAGCAGCTCCGGACAGGGGGCGGTTTCACCCCTCCACTTT
few TRBJ1-1 NA TRBV5-6 CASSLYTNTEAFF TGTGCCAGCAGCTTGTATACAAACACTGAAGCTTTCTTT
NA TRBJ2-1 TRBD2 TRBV29-1 CSVLRASGRNEQFF TGCAGCGTCCTTAGGGCTAGCGGGAGGAATGAGCAGTTCTTC
few TRBJ2-7 TRBD1 TRBV4-3 CASSVGTGNYEQYF TGCGCCAGCAGCGTAGGGACAGGGAACTACGAGCAGTACTTC
NA TRBJ2-1 TRBD1 TRBV20-1 CRPRTGGFYDEQFF TGCAGGCCCCGGACAGGGGGCTTTTATGATGAGCAGTTCTTC
NA TRBJ1-6 NA TRBV9 CASNADANSPLHF TGTGCCAGCAACGCAGACGCGAATTCACCCCTCCACTTT
NA TRBJ2-7 TRBD1 TRBV20-1 CSAHRDRGLYEQYF TGCAGTGCTCACCGGGACAGGGGGCTCTACGAGCAGTACTTC
few TRBJ1-5 NA TRBV4-1 CASSQRVYQPQHF TGCGCCAGCAGCCAAAGGGTGTATCAGCCCCAGCATTTT
NA TRBJ1-2 NA TRBV4-2 CASSQDLGFYYGYTF TGTGCCAGCAGCCAAGATCTTGGCTTCTACTATGGCTACACCTTC
many TRBJ1-5 TRBD1 TRBV19 CASSDRGYQPQHF TGTGCCAGCAGCGACAGGGGCTATCAGCCCCAGCATTTT
few TRBJ2-1 NA TRBV2 CASSEIIGVPYNEQFF TGTGCCAGCAGCGAGATTATCGGGGTTCCCTACAATGAGCAGTTCTTC
many TRBJ2-3 NA TRBV10-3 CAISESMKTDTQYF TGTGCCATCAGTGAGTCGATGAAAACAGATACGCAGTATTTT